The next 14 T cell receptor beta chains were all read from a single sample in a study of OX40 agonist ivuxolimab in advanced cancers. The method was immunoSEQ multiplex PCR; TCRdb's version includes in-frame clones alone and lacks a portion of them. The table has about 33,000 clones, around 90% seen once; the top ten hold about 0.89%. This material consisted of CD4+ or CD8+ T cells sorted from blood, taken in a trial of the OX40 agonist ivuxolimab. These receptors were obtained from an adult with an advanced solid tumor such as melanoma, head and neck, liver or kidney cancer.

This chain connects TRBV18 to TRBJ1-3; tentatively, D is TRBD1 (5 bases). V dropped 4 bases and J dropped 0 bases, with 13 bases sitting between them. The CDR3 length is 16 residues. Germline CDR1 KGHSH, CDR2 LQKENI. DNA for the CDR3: TGTGCCAGCTCACTCTGGGGCATAGACTCTGGAAACACCATATATTTT. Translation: CASSLWGIDSGNTIYF.

CDR3: CASSPRPDQPQHF. Written as DNA, the CDR3 is TGTGCCAGCTCACCAAGGCCCGATCAGCCCCAGCATTTT. The chain joins TRBV18 to TRBJ1-5; D unclear. CDR1 and CDR2 (germline): KGHSH, LQKENI. The V gene lost 2 bases and the J gene lost 5 bases, with 7 bases spanning the gap. The CDR3 loop spans 13 amino acids.

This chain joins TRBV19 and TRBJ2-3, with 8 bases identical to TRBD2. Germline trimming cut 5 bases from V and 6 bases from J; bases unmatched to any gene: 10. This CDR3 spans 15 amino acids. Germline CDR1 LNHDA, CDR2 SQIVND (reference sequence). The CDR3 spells CASSGREGRHDTQYF. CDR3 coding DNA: TGTGCCAGTAGTGGTCGGGAGGGGCGCCATGATACGCAGTATTTT.

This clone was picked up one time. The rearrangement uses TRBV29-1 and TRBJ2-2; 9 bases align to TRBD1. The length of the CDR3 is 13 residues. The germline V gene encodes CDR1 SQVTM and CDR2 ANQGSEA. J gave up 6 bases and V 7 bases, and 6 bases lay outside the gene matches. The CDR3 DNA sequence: TGCAGCGCCCACAGGGGGCACGCCGGGGAGCTGTTTTTT. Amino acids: CSAHRGHAGELFF.

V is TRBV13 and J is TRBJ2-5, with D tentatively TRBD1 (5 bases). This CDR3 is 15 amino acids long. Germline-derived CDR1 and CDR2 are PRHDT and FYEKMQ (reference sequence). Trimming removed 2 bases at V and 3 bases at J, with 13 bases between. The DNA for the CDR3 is TGTGCCAGCAGCTTAAGGTCGACAGTGAAAGAGACCCAGTACTTC. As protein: CASSLRSTVKETQYF.

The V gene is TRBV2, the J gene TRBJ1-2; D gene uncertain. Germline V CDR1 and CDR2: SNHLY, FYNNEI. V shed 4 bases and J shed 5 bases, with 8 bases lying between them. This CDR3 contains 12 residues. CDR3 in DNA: TGTGCCAGCAGTGGGGCAGCATATGGCTACACCTTC. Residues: CASSGAAYGYTF.

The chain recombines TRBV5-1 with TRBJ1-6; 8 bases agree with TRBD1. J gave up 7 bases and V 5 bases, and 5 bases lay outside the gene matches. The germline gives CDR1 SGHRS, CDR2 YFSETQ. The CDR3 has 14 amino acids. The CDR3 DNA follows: TGCGCCAGCAGTGTTGACAGGGGCAATTCACCCCTCCACTTT. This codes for CASSVDRGNSPLHF. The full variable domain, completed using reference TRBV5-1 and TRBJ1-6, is KAGVTQTPRYLIKTRGQQVTLSCSPISGHRSVSWYQQTPGQGLQFLFEYFSETQRNKGNFPGRFSGRQFSNSRSEMNVSTLELGDSALYLCASSVDRGNSPLHFGNGTRLTVT.

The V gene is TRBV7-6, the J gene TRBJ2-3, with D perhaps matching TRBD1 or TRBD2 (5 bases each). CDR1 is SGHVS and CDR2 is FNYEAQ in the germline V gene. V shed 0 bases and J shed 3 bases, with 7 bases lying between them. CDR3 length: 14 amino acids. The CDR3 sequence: CASSLAGPTDTQYF. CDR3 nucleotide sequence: TGTGCCAGCAGCTTAGCGGGACCTACAGATACGCAGTATTTT.

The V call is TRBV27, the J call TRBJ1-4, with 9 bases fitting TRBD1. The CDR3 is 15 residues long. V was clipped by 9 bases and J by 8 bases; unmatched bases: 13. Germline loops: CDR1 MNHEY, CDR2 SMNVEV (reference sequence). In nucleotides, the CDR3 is TGTGCCAGGCCGCACACTGGGACAGGGAAAGAAAAACTGTTTTTT. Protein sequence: CARPHTGTGKEKLFF.

CDR3 protein: CASSAHLGSNTEAFF. CDR3 nucleotides: TGTGCCAGCAGCGCCCACTTGGGATCGAACACTGAAGCTTTCTTT. The chain combines TRBV14 with TRBJ1-1; no reliable D call. V lost 5 bases, J lost 1 base, and 14 bases lay in between. The germline CDR1 and CDR2 sequences are SGHDN and FVKESK. The CDR3 runs to 15 residues.

The CDR3 DNA reads TGTGCCAGCAGTACCCGGGCGGGGATTTATGAGCAGTTCTTC. Its protein product is CASSTRAGIYEQFF. This chain links TRBV6-1 with TRBJ2-1; tentatively, D is TRBD2 (6 bases). V was shortened by 5 bases and J by 8 bases, with 16 bases between the two germline ends. The CDR3 is made up of 14 amino acids. Per the germline V gene, CDR1 is MNHNS and CDR2 is SASEGT.

The DNA for the CDR3 is TGTGCCTGGAGTGTTGGACCCTACGAGCAGTACTTC. Its protein is CAWSVGPYEQYF. This chain connects TRBV30 to TRBJ2-7; D gene ambiguous. CDR1 is GTSNPN and CDR2 is SVGIG in the germline V gene (reference sequence). The length of the CDR3 is 12 residues. With 0 bases removed from V and 2 bases from J, the gap between germline ends came to 5 bases.

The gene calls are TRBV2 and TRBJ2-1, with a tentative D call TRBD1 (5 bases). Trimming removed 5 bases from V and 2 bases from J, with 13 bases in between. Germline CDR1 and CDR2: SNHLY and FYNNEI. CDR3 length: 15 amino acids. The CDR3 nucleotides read TGTGCCAGCAGTCTACCTCTGACAGCCTACAATGAGCAGTTCTTC. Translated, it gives CASSLPLTAYNEQFF.

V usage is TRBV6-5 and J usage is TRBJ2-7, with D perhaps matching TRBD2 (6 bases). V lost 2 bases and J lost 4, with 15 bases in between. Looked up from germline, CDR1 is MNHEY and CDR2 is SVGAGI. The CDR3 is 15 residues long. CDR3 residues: CASSYTSLAEYEQYF. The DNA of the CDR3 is TGTGCCAGCAGTTACACGAGTTTAGCGGAGTACGAGCAGTACTTC.